This T cell receptor (beta chain) was found in a study of blood T cell repertoires in COVID-19. On the study more broadly: T cells, B-cell-depleted T cells, or PBMCs provided the cDNA or gDNA that served as material.

Only in-frame clones appear in the TCRdb table, and some are missing; sequencing was by immunoSEQ multiplex PCR. The sample lists about 60,000 clones, approximately 82% occurring once. There are a few counts of this clone. Germline V gene sequence: CDR1 SNHLY, CDR2 FYNNEI. V dropped 3 bases and J dropped 5 bases, with 11 bases sitting between them. There are 14 residues in the CDR3. The chain employs TRBV2 and TRBJ2-1, with D hard to call. The sequence was obtained from a human donor in a cohort sampled during active COVID-19. The sample comprised peripheral blood. The CDR3 loop reads CASSDLQQNNEQFF. CDR3 nucleotides: TGTGCCAGCAGTGATTTGCAACAAAACAATGAGCAGTTCTTC.